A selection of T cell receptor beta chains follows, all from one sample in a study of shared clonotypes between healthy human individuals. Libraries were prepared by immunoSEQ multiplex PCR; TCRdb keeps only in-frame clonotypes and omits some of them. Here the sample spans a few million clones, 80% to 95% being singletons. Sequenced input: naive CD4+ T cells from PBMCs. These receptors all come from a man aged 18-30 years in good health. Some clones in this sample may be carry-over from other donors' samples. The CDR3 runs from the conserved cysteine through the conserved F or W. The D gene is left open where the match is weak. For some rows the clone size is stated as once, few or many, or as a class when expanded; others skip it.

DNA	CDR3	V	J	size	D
TGTGCCAGCAGCCCTCCGGGACGCCAAGAGACCCAGTACTTC	CASSPPGRQETQYF	TRBV28	TRBJ2-5	-	-
TGTGCCAGCAGGGCCACACGGAACACCGGGGAGCTGTTTTTT	CASRATRNTGELFF	TRBV2	TRBJ2-2	-	-
TGTGCCAGCAGGGACAGGGAAACCGGGGAGCTGTTTTTT	CASRDRETGELFF	TRBV27	TRBJ2-2	-	TRBD1
TGTGCCAGCCAAGGGGGGACGAGCTACAATGAGCAGTTCTTC	CASQGGTSYNEQFF	TRBV28	TRBJ2-1	-	-
TGCGCCAGCAGCCACAGCGGGAGGGCCGCGTTGGATGAGCAGTTCTTC	CASSHSGRAALDEQFF	TRBV10-1	TRBJ2-1	-	TRBD2
TGTGCCATCAGCCCCCGGGACAGGGGATCCTACGAGCAGTACTTC	CAISPRDRGSYEQYF	TRBV10-3	TRBJ2-7	-	TRBD1
TGCGCCAGCAGCTTAACAGGGGACTACGAGCAGTACTTC	CASSLTGDYEQYF	TRBV5-1	TRBJ2-7	-	TRBD1
TGTGCCAGCAGTGAAGCGCTTGGACTAGCGGCGAACACCGGGGAGCTGTTTTTT	CASSEALGLAANTGELFF	TRBV2	TRBJ2-2	-	TRBD2
TGTGCCAGCTCCCTGGCTTTAGGGACTGGGGCCAACGTCCTGACTTTC	CASSLALGTGANVLTF	TRBV27	TRBJ2-6	-	-
TGTGCCACCGGGAGGGTATGGGAGACCCAGTACTTC	CATGRVWETQYF	TRBV7-8	TRBJ2-5	once	TRBD2
TGTGCCAGCCACAGGGCGCAAGAGACCCAGTACTTC	CASHRAQETQYF	TRBV18	TRBJ2-5	-	-
TGCGCCAGCAGCTTGGATCCAGGGACCAATCAGCCCCAGCATTTT	CASSLDPGTNQPQHF	TRBV5-1	TRBJ1-5	-	-
TGTGCCAGCTCACCCTCTCAGACTAGCGGGGTTACTGAGCAGTTCTTC	CASSPSQTSGVTEQFF	TRBV18	TRBJ2-1	-	TRBD2
TGTGCCAGCAGCAACCTTACTATGGACAGGGGGCTAAGTAGTGAGCAGTTCTTC	CASSNLTMDRGLSSEQFF	TRBV21-1	TRBJ2-1	-	-
TGTGCCAGCAGCTTACTTGTTAGCGGGACCGGGGAGCTGTTTTTT	CASSLLVSGTGELFF	TRBV13	TRBJ2-2	-	TRBD2
TGCGCCAGCAGCTCGAGCGGGAGAACTCACGAGCAGTACTTC	CASSSSGRTHEQYF	TRBV5-1	TRBJ2-7	-	TRBD2
TGTGCCAGCAGTGAAGAGGGGCCCCAGCATTTT	CASSEEGPQHF	TRBV6-1	TRBJ1-5	-	-
TGTGCCATCGGACAGGGCTACGAGCAGTACTTC	CAIGQGYEQYF	TRBV10-3	TRBJ2-7	-	TRBD1
TGTGCCAGCAGCTTAGACAGGTTCTATGGCTACACCTTC	CASSLDRFYGYTF	TRBV7-2	TRBJ1-2	-	-
TGCGCCAGCAGCCAAACTAGCGGTAGCTCCTACGAGCAGTACTTC	CASSQTSGSSYEQYF	TRBV4-1	TRBJ2-7	-	TRBD2
TGCAGCGTTGATCGGGCTAGCGGGAATTCCTACGAGCAGTACTTC	CSVDRASGNSYEQYF	TRBV29-1	TRBJ2-7	-	TRBD2
TGCGCCAGCGGCATAGCGGGAGCCGATGAGCAGTTCTTC	CASGIAGADEQFF	TRBV5-1	TRBJ2-1	once	TRBD2
TGTGCCAGCTCAATAACTGAGCGGGTCACCGGGGAGCTGTTTTTT	CASSITERVTGELFF	TRBV18	TRBJ2-2	-	-
TGTGCCAGCAGCTTAGCTCGTACGGACAGGGGTAATCAGCCCCAGCATTTT	CASSLARTDRGNQPQHF	TRBV7-9	TRBJ1-5	-	TRBD1
TGCGCCAGCAGCATGAGACGGGCAGACACAGATACGCAGTATTTT	CASSMRRADTDTQYF	TRBV5-1	TRBJ2-3	-	-
TGTGCCAGCAGTGAGCTGAGCGGCTCCTACAATGAGCAGTTCTTC	CASSELSGSYNEQFF	TRBV6-1	TRBJ2-1	-	-
TGCGCCAGCAGCTGGGAGTCCATCTCCTACAATGAGCAGTTCTTC	CASSWESISYNEQFF	TRBV10-2	TRBJ2-1	-	-
TGCGCCAGCAGCTCGGGGACGACAGGCACTGAGCAGTACTTC	CASSSGTTGTEQYF	TRBV5-1	TRBJ2-7	-	-
TGTGCCAGCAGCTTAGCCCGGACAGGGAACACCGGGGAGCTGTTTTTT	CASSLARTGNTGELFF	TRBV7-3	TRBJ2-2	-	TRBD1
TGTGCCAGCAGCGCTTGGGGGGGAAACACCATATATTTT	CASSAWGGNTIYF	TRBV7-2	TRBJ1-3	-	-
TGTGCCAGTCAACAGGGATTGAACACCGGGGAGCTGTTTTTT	CASQQGLNTGELFF	TRBV19	TRBJ2-2	-	-
TGTGCCAGCAGTTTATCCGGGAGCCCCCATGAGCAGTTCTTC	CASSLSGSPHEQFF	TRBV28	TRBJ2-1	-	-
TGCGCCAGCAGCCAGGGAACTACAGGGTTCGCCACAGATACGCAGTATTTT	CASSQGTTGFATDTQYF	TRBV4-1	TRBJ2-3	-	-
TGCAGCGTTGCGGGGACCTCCTACGAGCAGTACTTC	CSVAGTSYEQYF	TRBV29-1	TRBJ2-7	-	-
TGCAGCGTGGCGGGGTTTGGTATCTACGAGCAGTACTTC	CSVAGFGIYEQYF	TRBV29-1	TRBJ2-7	-	-
TGTGCCAGCTCACCTACAGGGGGGCGGAACACTGAAGCTTTCTTT	CASSPTGGRNTEAFF	TRBV18	TRBJ1-1	-	TRBD1
TGTGCCAGCAGCGTAGGGGGCAGGTACTCTGGAAACACCATATATTTT	CASSVGGRYSGNTIYF	TRBV9	TRBJ1-3	-	-
TGTGCCAGCTCACCTGGACACGAAAGGCCTTTGGGCTACGAGCAGTACTTC	CASSPGHERPLGYEQYF	TRBV18	TRBJ2-7	-	-
TGTGCCAGTACGCTGACCAGGGGGTTCAATGAGCAGTTCTTC	CASTLTRGFNEQFF	TRBV19	TRBJ2-1	-	TRBD1
TGCGCCAGCAGCTCGGGAGCCTCCCCTGGGGAGACCCAGTACTTC	CASSSGASPGETQYF	TRBV5-1	TRBJ2-5	-	-
TGTGCCAGCAGTGAAATGAGATCCTCCTACGAGCAGTACTTC	CASSEMRSSYEQYF	TRBV6-1	TRBJ2-7	-	-
TGTGCCAGCAGTGGAGACAGAAGCTCCTACAATGAGCAGTTCTTC	CASSGDRSSYNEQFF	TRBV6-1	TRBJ2-1	-	-
TGTGCCAGCAGCCAGAAGACTAGCGGGAGTGGAATGTTTCAGTATTTT	CASSQKTSGSGMFQYF	TRBV4-2	TRBJ2-3	-	TRBD2
TGTGCCAGCAGCTTGAGTCCGAACACTGAAGCTTTCTTT	CASSLSPNTEAFF	TRBV5-5	TRBJ1-1	-	-
TGTGCCAGCAGTGAAGGTCCAGGGAGAACCTACGAGCAGTACTTC	CASSEGPGRTYEQYF	TRBV6-1	TRBJ2-7	-	-
TGTGCCAGCAGCCCGAGGGTCAGCGGGAAGGGACATGAGCAGTTCTTC	CASSPRVSGKGHEQFF	TRBV11-1	TRBJ2-1	-	TRBD2
TGCGCCAGCAGCCTAGGGCGGATGGAATCAGGGCGCAATGAGCAGTTCTTC	CASSLGRMESGRNEQFF	TRBV4-3	TRBJ2-1	-	-
TGTGCCAGCTCACCAGACAGGGGCCACGAGCAGTACTTC	CASSPDRGHEQYF	TRBV18	TRBJ2-7	-	TRBD1
TGTGCCAGCAGTCCCCGGGAGGGAGAGACCCAGTACTTC	CASSPREGETQYF	TRBV28	TRBJ2-5	-	TRBD2
TGTGCCAGCAGCAAAGAGGACCGATCCTACGAGCAGTACTTC	CASSKEDRSYEQYF	TRBV21-1	TRBJ2-7	once	-
TGTGCCAGCAGTTCAGGGGAAGGCGGGGAGCTGTTTTTT	CASSSGEGGELFF	TRBV28	TRBJ2-2	-	-
TGCGCCAGCAGCCAAGAAGTCTACAGGGTCAACGAGCAGTACTTC	CASSQEVYRVNEQYF	TRBV4-1	TRBJ2-7	-	-
TGTGCCAGCAGCCAAAAGGTGACATTTGAGACCCAGTACTTC	CASSQKVTFETQYF	TRBV11-2	TRBJ2-5	-	-